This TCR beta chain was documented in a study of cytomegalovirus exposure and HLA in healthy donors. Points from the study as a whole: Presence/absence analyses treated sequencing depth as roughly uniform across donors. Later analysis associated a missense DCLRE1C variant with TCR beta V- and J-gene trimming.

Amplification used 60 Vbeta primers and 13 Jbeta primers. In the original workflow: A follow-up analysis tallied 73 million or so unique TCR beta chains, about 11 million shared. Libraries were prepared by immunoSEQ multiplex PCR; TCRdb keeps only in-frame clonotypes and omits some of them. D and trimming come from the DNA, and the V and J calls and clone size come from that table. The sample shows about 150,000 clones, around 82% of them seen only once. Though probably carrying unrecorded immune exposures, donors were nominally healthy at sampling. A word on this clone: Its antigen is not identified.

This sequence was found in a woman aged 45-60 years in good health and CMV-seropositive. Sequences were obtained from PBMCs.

The CDR3 region is CASSRQINQPQHF. The CDR3, as DNA: TGTGCCAGCAGCCGACAGATCAATCAGCCCCAGCATTTT. The chain uses TRBV6-5 and TRBJ1-5, with D possibly matching TRBD1 (5 bases). Germline CDR1 MNHEY, CDR2 SVGAGI. V was pared by 6 bases and J by 3 bases, with 9 bases between. The CDR3 runs 13 residues.